These 15 T cell receptor beta chains came from one sample sequenced in a study of blood T cell repertoires in COVID-19 (dated by TCRdb to 2018 to 2021). Library preparation employed the immunoSEQ multiplex PCR assay. This is the immuneACCESS table as TCRdb keeps it, with only in-frame sequences that have V and J called. A part of the clones is gone; compared with another copy, unresolved V genes explain less than half, and the rest is unexplained. This sample gives roughly 450,000 clones in total; less than 95% of them show up just once. The ten largest account for more than 0.55% of the sample. The sequenced sample was PBMCs or T cells enriched from blood (not recorded which). The receptors were sampled from a man younger than 35 who had recovered from COVID-19.

This clone was recorded only once. The V call is TRBV5-1, the J call TRBJ2-5; tentatively, D is TRBD1 (5 bases). V was shortened by 4 bases and J by 3 bases, with 16 bases between the two germline ends. Germline values: CDR1 SGHRS, CDR2 YFSETQ. This CDR3 contains 15 residues. Here the CDR3 DNA reads TGCGCCAGCAGCCCCCGGACAAACTCGGAAGAGACCCAGTACTTC. Amino acids: CASSPRTNSEETQYF.

The chain links TRBV5-6 to TRBJ1-3; no definite D call. The germline gives CDR1 SGHDT, CDR2 YYEEEE. This CDR3 is 15 amino acids long. With 0 bases removed from V and 0 bases from J, the gap between germline ends came to 7 bases. As DNA, the CDR3 is TGTGCCAGCAGCTTGGGAGGGTACTCTGGAAACACCATATATTTT. Residues: CASSLGGYSGNTIYF.

This chain joins TRBV3-1 (or the pseudogene TRBV3-2) and TRBJ2-1; D remains ambiguous. The CDR3 length is 14 residues. V was shortened by 0 bases and J by 7 bases, with 10 bases between the two germline ends. Germline V CDR1 and CDR2: LGHDT, YNNKEL (reference sequence). The CDR3 is CASSQEHYKNEQFF. CDR3 DNA: TGTGCCAGCAGCCAAGAACACTACAAAAATGAGCAGTTCTTC.

The rearrangement joins TRBV2 to TRBJ2-6; perhaps TRBD2 as D (5 bases). CDR3 length: 16 amino acids. Trimming left V 7 bases short and J 2 bases short, with 15 bases between. Germline V lookup: CDR1 SNHLY, CDR2 FYNNEI. Here the CDR3 DNA reads TGTGCCAGCACCACAACCGGGGTTCCTGGGGCCAACGTCCTGACTTTC. Protein sequence: CASTTTGVPGANVLTF.

The rearrangement joins TRBV19 to TRBJ2-5; 7 bases agree with TRBD2. The CDR3 has 16 residues. CDR1 is LNHDA and CDR2 is SQIVND in the germline V gene (reference sequence). Trimming took 1 base from V and 5 from J; bases not matched to a gene: 10. CDR3 sequence (DNA): TGTGCCAGTAGTATAGGAAGGAGACTAGCTATCGAGACCCAGTACTTC. Its translation is CASSIGRRLAIETQYF.

This rearrangement joins TRBV28 to TRBJ2-1; tentatively, D is TRBD2 (7 bases). CDR1 and CDR2 from the germline V gene are MDHEN and SYDVKM. CDR3 size: 14 residues. V gave up 6 bases and J gave up 9 bases, with 18 bases separating them. In DNA, the CDR3 is TGTGCCAGCAGCGGTGTGGGGGGGGCGCTTGAGCAGTTCTTC. Protein product: CASSGVGGALEQFF. The variable domain in full, completed from reference TRBV28 and TRBJ2-1, reads DVKVTQSSRYLVKRTGEKVFLECVQDMDHENMFWYRQDPGLGLRLIYFSYDVKMKEKGDIPEGYSVSREKKERFSLILESASTNQTSMYLCASSGVGGALEQFFGPGTRLTVL.

The rearrangement uses TRBV6-6 and TRBJ1-2; 8 positions agree with TRBD1. Looked up from germline, CDR1 is MNHNY and CDR2 is SVGAGI (reference sequence). This CDR3 contains 12 residues. V was clipped by 7 bases and J by 10 bases; unmatched bases: 8. Here the CDR3 reads CASTEDRGVYTF. The CDR3 region has the DNA TGTGCCAGCACCGAAGACAGGGGAGTCTACACCTTC.

This chain links TRBV6-1 with TRBJ2-5; 7 bases agree with TRBD2. Losses at the gene ends were 2 bases for V and 4 bases for J; bases not matched to a gene: 7. CDR1 and CDR2 (germline): MNHNS, SASEGT. The CDR3 has 15 amino acids. The CDR3: CASSESPAGRETQYF. The CDR3 DNA sequence: TGTGCCAGCAGTGAAAGTCCAGCGGGGAGAGAGACCCAGTACTTC.

The chain has TRBV5-4 and TRBJ1-2, with D unresolved. The CDR3 totals 14 residues. Germline lookup yields CDR1 SGHNT and CDR2 YYREEE (reference sequence). V lost 5 bases, J lost 3 bases, and 14 bases lay in between. The CDR3 nucleotides read TGTGCCAGCAGTTTCGGTGATCTCGACTATGGCTACACCTTC. It specifies CASSFGDLDYGYTF.

J is TRBJ1-5 and V is TRBV7-9; 11 bases match TRBD1. The germline CDR1 and CDR2 sequences are SEHNR and FQNEAQ (reference sequence). The CDR3 loop spans 18 amino acids. With 1 base clipped from V and 0 bases from J, the junction kept 5 bases outside the gene matches. The CDR3 nucleotides read TGTGCCAGCAGCTTAGTGGGACAGGGGGGTTATAGCAATCAGCCCCAGCATTTT. As protein: CASSLVGQGGYSNQPQHF.

The J gene is TRBJ1-2, the V gene TRBV5-1; D unresolved. This CDR3 has 13 amino acids. With 2 bases removed from V and 2 bases from J, the gap between germline ends came to 7 bases. Germline V gives CDR1 SGHRS, CDR2 YFSETQ. The CDR3 spells CASSFNQNYGYTF. Here the CDR3 DNA reads TGCGCCAGCAGCTTCAACCAGAACTATGGCTACACCTTC.

The rearrangement joins TRBV2 to TRBJ1-5, with D tentatively TRBD1 (6 bases). Germline CDR1 and CDR2: SNHLY and FYNNEI. The V end lost 6 bases, the J end lost 4 bases, and 10 bases lay between the germline ends. The CDR3 contains 13 residues. The CDR3 sequence: CASRDRTNQPQHF. CDR3 DNA: TGTGCCAGCAGGGACAGAACTAATCAGCCCCAGCATTTT.

The chain couples TRBV6-1 to TRBJ1-3, with 11 bases matching TRBD1. Germline CDR1 reads MNHNS; CDR2 reads SASEGT. J lost 4 bases, V lost 4 bases, and 6 bases had no gene match. The CDR3 has 16 residues. The CDR3 loop reads CASSVGQGARGNTIYF. The CDR3 DNA reads TGTGCCAGCAGTGTTGGACAGGGGGCGCGGGGAAACACCATATATTTT.

This clone was seen only a few times. The chain couples TRBV28 to TRBJ2-7, with D maybe TRBD2 (5 bases). CDR3 length: 14 amino acids. Germline lookup yields CDR1 MDHEN and CDR2 SYDVKM. V lost 3 bases, J lost 1 base, and 10 bases lay in between. The CDR3 sequence: CASSFSSASYEQYF. CDR3 nucleotides: TGTGCCAGCAGTTTTAGTAGCGCTTCCTACGAGCAGTACTTC.

The chain is built from TRBV28 and TRBJ2-4, with a weak D call TRBD2 (6 bases). V lost 5 bases to trimming and J lost 1 base, with 12 bases between them. Germline CDR1 and CDR2: MDHEN and SYDVKM. CDR3 length: 15 residues. CDR3 loop: CASSDGREAKNIQYF. CDR3 bases: TGTGCCAGCAGTGATGGACGGGAGGCCAAAAACATTCAGTACTTC.